These 7 T cell receptor beta chains share one sample of origin, sequenced in a study of T-cell memory formation after mild COVID-19. TCRdb ran MiXCR on the 5' RACE reads and lists one entry per CDR3 protein. This sample has more than 400,000 distinct CDR3 sequences; 18% occur once, and the top ten carry over 9%. Input material: PBMCs or a T cell subset sorted from them (not recorded which). The receptors were sampled from an adult woman who had mild COVID-19 (a few samples of this study predate the infection). Cell type and time point are not known.

The sample holds a few counts of this clonotype. The chain combines TRBV5-5 with TRBJ1-5, with 8 bases matching TRBD1. The CDR3 runs 17 residues. Germline V CDR1 and CDR2: SGHKS, YYEKEE (reference sequence). V shed 4 bases, J shed 2 bases, and the junction held 11 bases outside the gene matches. This CDR3 reads CASSDGQGKDGNQPQHF. Here the CDR3 DNA reads TGTGCCAGCAGCGACGGACAGGGCAAAGATGGCAATCAGCCCCAGCATTTT.

This clonotype came up a few times. The chain is built from TRBV3-1 and TRBJ2-7; D may correspond to TRBD1 or TRBD2 (5 bases each). Germline lookup yields CDR1 LGHDT and CDR2 YNNKEL (reference sequence). The CDR3 is 15 amino acids. V lost 4 bases, J lost 0 bases, and 13 bases lay in between. As DNA, the CDR3 is TGTGCCAGCAGCCCACCCGGGGCCCTCTCCTACGAGCAGTACTTC. This translates into CASSPPGALSYEQYF.

This chain uses TRBV28 with TRBJ1-1; D call uncertain. Looked up from germline, CDR1 is MDHEN and CDR2 is SYDVKM. The CDR3 has 15 amino acids. V was clipped by 7 bases and J by 2 bases, with 17 bases between them. The CDR3 loop reads CASTPSFWRNTEAFF. The CDR3 DNA reads TGTGCCAGCACCCCTAGTTTTTGGCGAAACACTGAAGCTTTCTTT.

The genes are TRBV7-8 and TRBJ2-7, with a possible D match to TRBD1 (6 bases). The V end was cut by 3 bases, the J end by 6 bases, with 18 bases between. The germline gives CDR1 SGHVS, CDR2 FQNEAQ. There are 15 residues in the CDR3. The CDR3 sequence: CASSFSDRSGGEQYF. The CDR3 nucleotides are TGTGCCAGCAGCTTCTCTGACAGGTCTGGGGGCGAGCAGTACTTC.

The chain has TRBV18 and TRBJ1-2; D unclear. Germline-derived CDR1 and CDR2 are KGHSH and LQKENI. CDR3 length equals 14 residues. V was shortened by 3 bases and J by 4 bases, with 12 bases between the two germline ends. The CDR3 region is CASSPREGPYGYTF. The DNA for the CDR3 is TGTGCCAGCTCACCCCGCGAAGGACCCTATGGCTACACCTTC.

This clonotype has more than one count but fewer than ten. V and J are TRBV7-2 and TRBJ1-1, with 8 nucleotides matching TRBD1. The ends lost 5 bases at V and 7 bases at J; junction bases unmatched: 9. Germline CDR1 and CDR2: SGHTA and FQGNSA. The CDR3 is 14 amino acids. Here the CDR3 DNA reads TGTGCCAGCAGCACAAACAGGGGGGGCTATGAAGCTTTCTTT. It is translated as CASSTNRGGYEAFF.

In its sample, this clonotype was seen a few times. The chain uses TRBV7-9 and TRBJ1-1; D remains unclear. This CDR3 region has 14 residues. The germline V and J ends were trimmed by 1 base and 8 bases, with 14 bases remaining between them. Germline CDR1 SEHNR, CDR2 FQNEAQ (reference sequence). CDR3 in amino acids: CASSLEATWPEAFF. DNA of the CDR3: TGTGCCAGCAGCTTAGAGGCTACCTGGCCCGAAGCTTTCTTT.